A single sample is the source of the 24 T cell receptor beta chains below, sequenced in a study of shared clonotypes between healthy human individuals. The method was immunoSEQ multiplex PCR; TCRdb's version includes in-frame clones alone and lacks a portion of them. The table records some 2.1 million clones, about 95% of them present only once. The material sequenced was naive CD4+ T cells sorted from blood. Subset defined: CD45RA+ positively selected. These receptors were taken from a man aged 18 to 35 in good health.

The count of this clone is one. J is TRBJ1-3 and V is TRBV19, with D possibly being TRBD1 (5 bases). Per germline, CDR1 LNHDA and CDR2 SQIVND (reference sequence). Trimming pared 1 base from V and 0 bases from J, leaving 13 bases between. This CDR3 comprises 17 residues. The chain's CDR3 is CASSIGGLTSSGNTIYF. CDR3 DNA sequence: TGTGCCAGTAGTATAGGGGGCTTGACCTCCTCTGGAAACACCATATATTTT.

V is TRBV7-9 and J is TRBJ1-1; D is uncertain. V was shortened by 5 bases and J by 11 bases, with 9 bases between the two germline ends. Germline V gene lookup returns CDR1 SEHNR and CDR2 FQNEAQ (reference sequence). This CDR3 is 10 amino acids long. As DNA, the CDR3 is TGTGCCAGCAGCCCCCTTATGGCTTTCTTT. Its translation is CASSPLMAFF.

This clone was observed a single time. The gene calls are TRBV6-6 and TRBJ2-7; 13 positions match TRBD2. CDR3 length: 16 amino acids. Trimming took 4 bases from V and 2 from J; bases not matched to a gene: 5. Germline CDR1 and CDR2: MNHNY and SVGAGI (reference sequence). The CDR3 is CASSSPGLAGAYEQYF. The CDR3 nucleotides read TGTGCCAGCAGTTCCCCCGGACTAGCGGGGGCCTACGAGCAGTACTTC.

This chain links TRBV5-1 with TRBJ1-2, with 7 bases identical to TRBD1. This CDR3 has 15 residues. Germline assignment: CDR1 SGHRS and CDR2 YFSETQ. Trimming at V came to 4 bases and at J to 6 bases, leaving 12 bases not matched to a gene. CDR3 residues: CASSQQTGDIDGYTF. CDR3 sequence (DNA): TGCGCCAGCAGCCAACAAACAGGGGATATTGATGGCTACACCTTC.

The chain uses TRBV7-2 and TRBJ2-7; D gene ambiguous. CDR1 is SGHTA, CDR2 FQGNSA, per germline. This CDR3 comprises 13 residues. Trimming took off 6 bases at V and 2 bases at J, with 11 bases between the two ends. CDR3 in amino acids: CASRDASTYEQYF. CDR3 DNA sequence: TGTGCCAGCAGAGACGCCTCTACCTACGAGCAGTACTTC.

The rearrangement links TRBV6-6 to TRBJ1-2; D call uncertain. Germline V gene lookup returns CDR1 MNHNY and CDR2 SVGAGI (reference sequence). Trimming pared 6 bases from V and 5 bases from J, leaving 16 bases between. This CDR3 has 14 amino acids. Written as DNA, the CDR3 is TGTGCCAGCAGGACCTCTCCTCAAATGTATGGCTACACCTTC. Translated: CASRTSPQMYGYTF.

The genes are TRBV11-2 and TRBJ2-7; D is unresolved. Germline CDR1 reads SGHAT; CDR2 reads FQNNGV. The CDR3 sequence is 11 residues long. Between the trimmed V and J ends, which lost 3 bases and 6 bases, there was a span of 6 bases. The CDR3 region is CASSLVIEQYF. The CDR3 region has the DNA TGTGCCAGCAGCTTGGTGATCGAGCAGTACTTC.

For this clone: Other DNA sequences in this specimen translate into the identical CDR3. The chain carries TRBV7-2 and TRBJ2-7; 9 bases agree with TRBD1. This CDR3 is built from 14 residues. Germline CDR1 reads SGHTA; CDR2 reads FQGNSA. V was clipped by 5 bases and J by 3 bases; unmatched bases: 5. In nucleotides, the CDR3 is TGTGCCAGCAGCCTGGACAGGGGTCTCTACGAGCAGTACTTC. It specifies CASSLDRGLYEQYF.

As concerns this clone: The same CDR3 can be traced to other DNA sequences in this sample. The chain couples TRBV5-1 to TRBJ2-7; D perhaps matches TRBD1 (5 bases). The CDR3 is made up of 14 amino acids. Germline lookup yields CDR1 SGHRS and CDR2 YFSETQ. Trimming removed 0 bases at V and 1 base at J, with 8 bases between. In DNA, the CDR3 is TGCGCCAGCAGCTTGGAGCAGGGTTCCTACGAGCAGTACTTC. Its protein is CASSLEQGSYEQYF.

The chain uses TRBV7-9 and TRBJ2-7; TRBD1 agrees at 8 bases. V trimming: 6 bases; J trimming: 4 bases; junction bases outside the gene matches: 5. CDR1 and CDR2 from the germline V gene are SEHNR and FQNEAQ (reference sequence). The CDR3 sequence is 13 residues long. The DNA of the CDR3 is TGTGCCAGCAGATCAGGACAGGGTTACGAGCAGTACTTC. This translates into CASRSGQGYEQYF.

The J gene is TRBJ1-1, the V gene TRBV27; 9 positions agree with TRBD1. Per germline, CDR1 MNHEY and CDR2 SMNVEV (reference sequence). The length of the CDR3 is 15 residues. Germline trimming cut 5 bases from V and 3 bases from J; bases unmatched to any gene: 7. CDR3 sequence reads: CASSKPQGAYTEAFF. In DNA, the CDR3 is TGTGCCAGCAGTAAACCACAGGGGGCTTACACTGAAGCTTTCTTT.

The V gene is TRBV5-6, the J gene TRBJ1-5; TRBD1 aligns across 9 bases. The length of the CDR3 is 15 residues. The germline V gene has CDR1 SGHDT and CDR2 YYEEEE. After removal of 4 bases from V and 6 bases from J, the junction contained 8 bases not matched to a gene. The CDR3 region is CASSSWDRASQPQHF. DNA of the CDR3: TGTGCCAGCAGCAGCTGGGACAGGGCAAGTCAGCCCCAGCATTTT.

This chain joins TRBV30 and TRBJ1-2; D may be TRBD1 (5 bases). The V gene's germline CDR1 is GTSNPN and CDR2 SVGIG (reference sequence). This CDR3 is 14 amino acids long. With 4 bases removed from V and 6 bases from J, the gap between germline ends came to 18 bases. The CDR3 reads CAWNFRGALDGYTF. CDR3 nucleotide sequence: TGTGCCTGGAATTTCCGCGGGGCCCTCGATGGCTACACCTTC.

In this sample, this clone turned up once. The V gene is TRBV6-1, the J gene TRBJ1-2; tentatively, D is TRBD1 (5 bases). The CDR3 length is 15 residues. Trimming shortened V by 1 base and J by 4 bases, and 13 bases separated the two germline ends. Germline V gene data show CDR1 as MNHNS and CDR2 as SASEGT. CDR3 residues: CASSEGGARPYGYTF. For the CDR3, the DNA is TGTGCCAGCAGTGAAGGGGGCGCCCGGCCCTATGGCTACACCTTC.

A word on this clone: Other nucleotide sequences in the sample specify the same CDR3. V usage is TRBV5-1 and J usage is TRBJ1-5; 8 bases are a match to TRBD1. After removal of 3 bases from V and 2 bases from J, the junction contained 1 base not matched to a gene. The germline gives CDR1 SGHRS, CDR2 YFSETQ. The CDR3 runs 14 residues. CDR3 coding DNA: TGCGCCAGCAGCTCGGGACAGGGCAATCAGCCCCAGCATTTT. Translated: CASSSGQGNQPQHF.

As to this clone: Other DNA sequences in the same sample also yield this CDR3. The chain carries TRBV7-2 and TRBJ1-2; unclear D gene. Germline V gene sequence: CDR1 SGHTA, CDR2 FQGNSA. With 0 bases removed from V and 0 bases from J, the gap between germline ends came to 5 bases. The CDR3 is 14 residues long. CDR3 in amino acids: CASSLATPNYGYTF. DNA for the CDR3: TGTGCCAGCAGCTTAGCGACGCCTAACTATGGCTACACCTTC.

The rearrangement joins TRBV7-2 to TRBJ2-2, with 9 bases that match TRBD1. Germline assignment: CDR1 SGHTA and CDR2 FQGNSA. CDR3 length equals 14 residues. V trimming: 7 bases; J trimming: 4 bases; junction bases outside the gene matches: 4. CDR3 in amino acids: CASTGQGSTGELFF. As DNA, the CDR3 is TGTGCCAGCACCGGACAGGGGAGCACCGGGGAGCTGTTTTTT.

The genes are TRBV10-3 and TRBJ2-7; TRBD2 matches 10 bases. The CDR3 is 15 residues long. The germline CDR1 and CDR2 sequences are ENHRY and SYGVKD. The V and J ends lost 10 bases and 1 base, in that order; junction bases with no gene match: 10. The CDR3 region is CASSAGGMASYEQYF. CDR3 in DNA: TGTGCCAGTTCAGCGGGAGGGATGGCATCCTACGAGCAGTACTTC.

V is TRBV4-1 and J is TRBJ2-7; tentatively, D is TRBD2 (7 bases). Germline V CDR1 and CDR2: MGHRA, YSYEKL. Trimming removed 2 bases from V and 2 bases from J, with 16 bases in between. This CDR3 is built from 16 residues. In nucleotides, the CDR3 is TGCGCCAGCAGCCAATCCGGGGGGCATGGGGCCTACGAGCAGTACTTC. Its translation: CASSQSGGHGAYEQYF.

The rearrangement uses TRBV6-5 and TRBJ2-1; the match to TRBD2 covers 11 bases. The length of the CDR3 is 15 residues. In germline, CDR1 is MNHEY, CDR2 SVGAGI. The V gene end was trimmed by 2 bases and the J gene end by 8 bases; junction bases not matched to a gene: 5. DNA for the CDR3: TGTGCCAGCAGTTACGTAGCGGGAGGGATCCATGAGCAGTTCTTC. Translating gives CASSYVAGGIHEQFF.

V usage is TRBV5-4 and J usage is TRBJ2-3; the match to TRBD2 covers 12 bases. This CDR3 has 16 amino acids. The ends lost 4 bases at V and 3 bases at J; junction bases unmatched: 6. Germline values: CDR1 SGHNT, CDR2 YYREEE (reference sequence). CDR3 in DNA: TGTGCCAGCAGCGTGGCGACTAGCGGGGGAACAGATACGCAGTATTTT. Translating gives CASSVATSGGTDTQYF.

The chain is built from TRBV15 and TRBJ1-1, with TRBD1 matching over 7 bases. Trimming removed 0 bases from V and 4 bases from J; junction bases left unmatched: 5. CDR1 is LNHNV and CDR2 is YYDKDF in the germline V gene (reference sequence). The CDR3 has 15 residues. CDR3 sequence reads: CATSREGGAGTEAFF. In nucleotides, the CDR3 is TGTGCCACCAGCAGAGAAGGGGGCGCCGGCACTGAAGCTTTCTTT.

The chain employs TRBV6-5 and TRBJ2-7, with TRBD1 identical over 9 bases. The CDR3 extends over 15 amino acids. Germline trimming cut 7 bases from V and 5 bases from J; bases unmatched to any gene: 12. The germline V gene encodes CDR1 MNHEY and CDR2 SVGAGI. The chain's CDR3 is CASTKAGTGMNEQYF. The CDR3 DNA sequence: TGTGCCAGCACTAAAGCCGGGACAGGGATGAACGAGCAGTACTTC.

The J gene is TRBJ1-1, the V gene TRBV10-3; possibly TRBD1 for D (5 bases). From germline, CDR1 is ENHRY and CDR2 SYGVKD. Trimming removed 8 bases from V and 0 bases from J, with 13 bases in between. This CDR3 comprises 14 residues. DNA of the CDR3: TGTGCCATCTATGACGGGGGAATGAACACTGAAGCTTTCTTT. This codes for CAIYDGGMNTEAFF.